This entry is about one T cell receptor beta chain. Which antigen it targets is not known. Base quality data are lacking; no much larger clone is found one base away. The data were obtained in a study of cytotoxic CD8 clonotypes in ibrutinib-treated CLL (dated by TCRdb to about 2021). With regard to the full study: The cohort included some 14 treatment-naive and under 13 relapsed/refractory patients; roughly 17 were IGHV unmutated. Partial responses were observed in roughly 24 patients and complete responses in 2; after a median follow-up of 68 months, remission was maintained in approximately 14 patients and progression was observed in approximately twelve. The response samples were drawn at a median of approximately twelve months into treatment, with a range of roughly 6 to 36 months. On average, each sample had 255,043 productive templates and more than 75,000 productive rearrangements. Longitudinal samples were available for about 30% of the roughly 90 trial participants. Cryopreserved peripheral blood mononuclear cells were obtained before treatment, at response, and at either sustained remission or disease progression. Every remission and progressive disease sample was obtained while ibrutinib was still being received by the patients. Study-wide findings and limitations: Lymph node repertoires were not examined, and the timing of sampling was not matched between patients in sustained remission and those whose disease progressed. Clonality increased at ibrutinib response, stayed stable in sustained remission, and fell back toward baseline at progression. Baseline clonality was found to be higher than that of age-matched healthy donors and was strongly correlated with circulating CD8+ T-cell counts. Public clonotypes were rare and either shrank or stayed stable during treatment, and the rise in clonality at ibrutinib response reflected expansion of private clonotypes.

The CDR3 has 17 amino acids, counting the end cysteine and phenylalanine. Only CDR3 DNA is held: 51 bases, read in frame from base 1. The germline V gene encodes CDR1 SGHRS and CDR2 YFSETQ. Unmatched junction bases come to 14, with V trimmed by 4 bases and J by 3 bases. Per the publication, the time point label means: 12 months on ibrutinib. For TCR beta library preparation, 1.5 to 2 micrograms of genomic DNA were extracted from the cryopreserved PBMCs. Longitudinal blood samples from CLL patients on ibrutinib monotherapy underwent high-throughput TCR beta sequencing. Patients were enrolled in a phase 2 open-label single-center ibrutinib monotherapy trial. The goal of deep resolution MiSeq sequencing was a depth between 1 in 1 million and 1 in 200,000 T cells, and coverage averaged 10x per clonotype. The immunoSEQ hsTCRB Kit was used to generate TCR beta libraries. The authors' analysis ran thus. The data were analyzed with ImmunoSEQ Analyzer and ImmunoSEQ Data Assistant, and V, D and J gene assignments followed IMGT definitions. Clonality, which ranges from 0 to 1, was calculated as one minus the normalized Shannon entropy of productive rearrangement frequencies. Public clonotype analysis was restricted to overrepresented clonotypes comprising at least 0.05% of each patient's repertoire. Thirteen age-matched healthy donor repertoires from immuneACCESS were used as controls for clonality. Held by TCRdb, this immuneACCESS table contains in-frame sequences only and omits some clones. Under half of the omission traces to an unresolved V gene where checked; the cause of the rest is unknown. V, J and clone size derive from that table, while D and trimming were established from the DNA sequence. Here the sample has around 97,000 clones; 70% to 85% occur a single time. The ten largest clones take up around 30% of the sample.

The receptor comes from a human donor with chronic lymphocytic leukemia. The chain uses TRBV5-1 and TRBJ2-7; a stretch of 9 junction bases matches TRBD2. Sequenced material: PBMCs, taken after 12 months of ibrutinib treatment. The CDR3 region has the sequence CASSRATGTSSYYEQYF. The nucleotide sequence is TGCGCCAGCAGCCGCGCAACCGGGACTAGCTCTTACTACGAGCAGTACTTC.